The clone carrying this T cell receptor beta chain was picked up many times. The data were taken from a study of human T cells and chemical hapten exposure. TCRdb re-analysed the RACE reads in MiXCR, keeping a single row per CDR3 protein. This sample has around 120,000 distinct CDR3 sequences, with roughly 14% found just once. V shed 0 bases and J shed 0 bases, with 18 bases lying between them. Germline V lookup: CDR1 MNHEY, CDR2 SVGAGI. The CDR3 covers 20 residues. Described time point: pre-sensitization, week 0. Treatment specified: therapeutic diphenylcyclopropenone sensitization with weekly scalp DPC.

The source material was whole blood, sampled in connection with sensitization to the hapten diphenylcyclopropenone (DPC). This chain uses TRBV6-5 with TRBJ1-6, with unresolved D. The source is a woman under 30 with alopecia areata. Some clones in this sample may be carry-over from other donors' samples. The CDR3 region is CASSYSPVPGDGSYNSPLHF. CDR3 bases: TGTGCCAGCAGTTACTCGCCTGTTCCGGGAGATGGCTCCTATAATTCACCCCTCCACTTT.